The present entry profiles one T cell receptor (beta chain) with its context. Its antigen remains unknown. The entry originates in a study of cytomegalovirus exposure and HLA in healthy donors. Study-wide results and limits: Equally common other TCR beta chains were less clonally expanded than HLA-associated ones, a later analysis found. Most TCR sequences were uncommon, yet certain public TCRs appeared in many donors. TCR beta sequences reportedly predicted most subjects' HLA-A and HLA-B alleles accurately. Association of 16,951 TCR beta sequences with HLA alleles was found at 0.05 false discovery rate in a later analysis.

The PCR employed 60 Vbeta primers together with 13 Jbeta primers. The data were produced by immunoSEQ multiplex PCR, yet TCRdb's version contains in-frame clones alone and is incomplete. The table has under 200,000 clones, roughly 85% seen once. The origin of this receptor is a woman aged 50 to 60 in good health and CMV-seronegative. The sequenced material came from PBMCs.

CDR3 loop: CASSQAVLAGVGETQYF. The CDR3 region has the DNA TGCGCCAGCAGCCAAGCGGTCCTAGCGGGAGTGGGAGAGACCCAGTACTTC. V and J are TRBV4-1 and TRBJ2-5; 10 bases match TRBD2. The J segment lost 4 bases and the V segment lost 1 base, leaving 9 bases of the junction unmatched. CDR1 MGHRA and CDR2 YSYEKL come from the germline V gene. This CDR3 spans 17 amino acids.